The rows below give T cell receptor beta chains drawn from one sample of a study of PD-1 blockade in classical Hodgkin lymphoma. TCRdb's table, derived via immunoSEQ multiplex PCR, lists solely in-frame clones and lacks some. The sample has 40,000 to 65,000 clones, roughly 86% seen once; the top ten hold approximately 7%. Here the sequenced sample was peripheral blood mononuclear cells (PBMCs), taken before the fourth cycle of nivolumab. The origin of the receptors is a human donor with classical Hodgkin lymphoma. Each CDR3 is given with its conserved first and last residue. D genes are given only for firm matches. Clone sizes are given selectively: once, few, many, or a class where the clone is expanded.

j_gene: TRBJ2-2
d_gene: -
abundance: -
v_gene: TRBV9
CDR3aa: CASSFRGPNTGELFF
CDR3nt: TGTGCCAGCAGCTTCAGGGGCCCGAACACCGGGGAGCTGTTTTTT

j_gene: TRBJ1-4
d_gene: -
abundance: -
v_gene: TRBV25-1
CDR3aa: CASSEYGGPATNEKLFF
CDR3nt: TGTGCCAGCAGTGAATATGGGGGCCCAGCAACTAATGAAAAACTGTTTTTT

j_gene: TRBJ2-7
d_gene: TRBD1
abundance: -
v_gene: TRBV6-5
CDR3aa: CASRPGAGGYEQYF
CDR3nt: TGTGCCAGCAGGCCTGGGGCAGGGGGTTACGAGCAGTACTTC

j_gene: TRBJ1-4
d_gene: TRBD1
abundance: -
v_gene: TRBV5-4
CDR3aa: CASSSGQGGNEKLFF
CDR3nt: TGTGCCAGCAGCTCAGGACAGGGGGGTAATGAAAAACTGTTTTTT

j_gene: TRBJ2-3
d_gene: -
abundance: few
v_gene: TRBV27
CDR3aa: CASSSRDRTTDTQYF
CDR3nt: TGTGCCAGCAGTTCAAGGGACCGAACCACAGATACGCAGTATTTT

j_gene: TRBJ2-1
d_gene: -
abundance: -
v_gene: TRBV29-1
CDR3aa: CSVTQTGPNEQFF
CDR3nt: TGCAGCGTCACACAGACAGGCCCCAATGAGCAGTTCTTC

j_gene: TRBJ1-5
d_gene: -
abundance: once
v_gene: TRBV14
CDR3aa: CVSSMAVNQPQHF
CDR3nt: TGTGTCAGCAGCATGGCAGTCAATCAGCCCCAGCATTTT

j_gene: TRBJ2-7
d_gene: TRBD2
abundance: -
v_gene: TRBV5-4
CDR3aa: CASSLVLAGSYEQYF
CDR3nt: TGTGCCAGCAGCTTGGTACTAGCGGGTAGCTACGAGCAGTACTTC

j_gene: TRBJ2-5
d_gene: -
abundance: -
v_gene: TRBV5-4
CDR3aa: CASSSNRVLTRETQYF
CDR3nt: TGTGCCAGCAGCTCTAACCGGGTCCTCACGAGGGAGACCCAGTACTTC

j_gene: TRBJ1-2
d_gene: TRBD1
abundance: -
v_gene: TRBV9
CDR3aa: CASSVVGQGIRTDGYTF
CDR3nt: TGTGCCAGCAGCGTAGTGGGACAGGGGATCAGGACGGATGGCTACACCTTC

j_gene: TRBJ2-5
d_gene: TRBD1
abundance: once
v_gene: TRBV4-1
CDR3aa: CASSQTGRRGETQYF
CDR3nt: TGCGCCAGCAGCCAGACAGGGAGAAGGGGAGAGACCCAGTACTTC

j_gene: TRBJ2-2
d_gene: TRBD1
abundance: -
v_gene: TRBV4-1
CDR3aa: CASSQDRGTRTGTGELFF
CDR3nt: TGCGCCAGCAGCCAAGACAGGGGAACTCGGACAGGCACCGGGGAGCTGTTTTTT

j_gene: TRBJ2-2
d_gene: -
abundance: -
v_gene: TRBV6-4
CDR3aa: CASSDVSGAGELFF
CDR3nt: TGTGCCAGCAGTGACGTCTCCGGGGCCGGGGAGCTGTTTTTT

j_gene: TRBJ2-7
d_gene: -
abundance: -
v_gene: TRBV7-2
CDR3aa: CASSLLSELYEQYF
CDR3nt: TGTGCCAGCAGCTTACTTAGCGAGCTCTACGAGCAGTACTTC

j_gene: TRBJ2-7
d_gene: TRBD1
abundance: -
v_gene: TRBV6-6
CDR3aa: CASSFPPTGGREQYF
CDR3nt: TGTGCCAGCAGTTTCCCACCGACAGGGGGCCGCGAGCAGTACTTC

j_gene: TRBJ2-1
d_gene: -
abundance: -
v_gene: TRBV6-5
CDR3aa: CASSPQTVVEQFF
CDR3nt: TGTGCCAGCAGCCCCCAGACAGTTGTTGAGCAGTTCTTC

j_gene: TRBJ2-7
d_gene: -
abundance: -
v_gene: TRBV6-6
CDR3aa: CASSSEGQSREQYF
CDR3nt: TGTGCCAGCAGTTCCGAGGGCCAATCGAGGGAGCAGTACTTC

j_gene: TRBJ1-5
d_gene: -
abundance: -
v_gene: TRBV2
CDR3aa: CASSLNSGGNQPQHF
CDR3nt: TGTGCCAGCAGCTTAAATTCAGGGGGCAATCAGCCCCAGCATTTT

j_gene: TRBJ2-7
d_gene: TRBD1
abundance: once
v_gene: TRBV29-1
CDR3aa: CSVETGPTYEQYF
CDR3nt: TGCAGCGTTGAGACAGGGCCTACCTACGAGCAGTACTTC

j_gene: TRBJ1-5
d_gene: -
abundance: -
v_gene: TRBV4-3
CDR3aa: CASSQSVRDNQPQHF
CDR3nt: TGCGCCAGCAGCCAAAGCGTCAGGGACAATCAGCCCCAGCATTTT

j_gene: TRBJ1-1
d_gene: -
abundance: -
v_gene: TRBV9
CDR3aa: CASGSILNTEAFF
CDR3nt: TGTGCCAGCGGTTCGATTTTGAACACTGAAGCTTTCTTT

j_gene: TRBJ2-7
d_gene: TRBD2
abundance: -
v_gene: TRBV5-1
CDR3aa: CASSFSGGGEQYF
CDR3nt: TGCGCCAGCAGCTTTAGCGGGGGGGGCGAGCAGTACTTC

j_gene: TRBJ2-1
d_gene: TRBD2
abundance: -
v_gene: TRBV28
CDR3aa: CASSTGTSGRGNYNEQFF
CDR3nt: TGTGCCAGCAGTACCGGGACTAGCGGGAGGGGCAACTACAATGAGCAGTTCTTC

j_gene: TRBJ1-6
d_gene: TRBD1
abundance: once
v_gene: TRBV7-2
CDR3aa: CASSLADRANSPLHF
CDR3nt: TGTGCCAGCAGCTTAGCTGACAGGGCAAATTCACCCCTCCACTTT

j_gene: TRBJ1-1
d_gene: -
abundance: -
v_gene: TRBV6-5
CDR3aa: CASSYERKNTEAFF
CDR3nt: TGTGCCAGCAGTTACGAGAGAAAGAACACTGAAGCTTTCTTT

j_gene: TRBJ2-3
d_gene: -
abundance: -
v_gene: TRBV4-1
CDR3aa: CASSTLLADTQYF
CDR3nt: TGCGCCAGCAGCACCCTGCTGGCAGATACGCAGTATTTT

j_gene: TRBJ1-2
d_gene: -
abundance: -
v_gene: TRBV2
CDR3aa: CASSAAGFSYGYTF
CDR3nt: TGTGCCAGCAGTGCTGCGGGCTTCTCCTATGGCTACACCTTC

j_gene: TRBJ2-3
d_gene: TRBD2
abundance: once
v_gene: TRBV28
CDR3aa: CASSRTRTDTQYF
CDR3nt: TGTGCCAGCAGTCGGACTAGAACAGATACGCAGTATTTT

j_gene: TRBJ2-1
d_gene: -
abundance: -
v_gene: TRBV5-1
CDR3aa: CASSLVGEDEQFF
CDR3nt: TGCGCCAGCAGCTTGGTAGGGGAGGATGAGCAGTTCTTC

j_gene: TRBJ2-1
d_gene: -
abundance: -
v_gene: TRBV10-3
CDR3aa: CAISVNNEQFF
CDR3nt: TGTGCCATCAGTGTTAACAATGAGCAGTTCTTC

j_gene: TRBJ1-1
d_gene: -
abundance: once
v_gene: TRBV6-6
CDR3aa: CASSLQGSEAFF
CDR3nt: TGTGCCAGCAGTTTACAGGGCTCTGAAGCTTTCTTT

j_gene: TRBJ2-7
d_gene: TRBD1
abundance: -
v_gene: TRBV29-1
CDR3aa: CSVPPGEGQPYTYEQYF
CDR3nt: TGCAGCGTTCCCCCCGGCGAGGGACAGCCGTACACCTACGAGCAGTACTTC

j_gene: TRBJ2-7
d_gene: TRBD1
abundance: -
v_gene: TRBV25-1
CDR3aa: CASSSDRASYEQYF
CDR3nt: TGTGCCAGCAGTTCTGACAGGGCCTCCTACGAGCAGTACTTC

j_gene: TRBJ1-5
d_gene: TRBD1
abundance: -
v_gene: TRBV19
CDR3aa: CASRHRGRSNQPQHF
CDR3nt: TGTGCCAGTAGGCACAGGGGAAGGAGCAATCAGCCCCAGCATTTT

j_gene: TRBJ1-1
d_gene: -
abundance: medium-sized
v_gene: TRBV27
CDR3aa: CATLATGPMNTEAFF
CDR3nt: TGTGCCACCCTTGCGACAGGACCTATGAACACTGAAGCTTTCTTT

j_gene: TRBJ2-2
d_gene: -
abundance: -
v_gene: TRBV28
CDR3aa: CASSSTGTAAGELFF
CDR3nt: TGTGCCAGCAGTTCCACCGGGACGGCGGCCGGGGAGCTGTTTTTT

j_gene: TRBJ1-4
d_gene: TRBD1
abundance: -
v_gene: TRBV6-5
CDR3aa: CASSSGQEEKLFF
CDR3nt: TGTGCCAGCAGTTCAGGACAGGAAGAGAAACTGTTTTTT

j_gene: TRBJ2-1
d_gene: TRBD2
abundance: -
v_gene: TRBV5-5
CDR3aa: CASSLLASGSDEQFF
CDR3nt: TGTGCCAGCAGCTTGTTGGCTAGCGGGAGTGATGAGCAGTTCTTC

j_gene: TRBJ2-2
d_gene: -
abundance: -
v_gene: TRBV5-4
CDR3aa: CASSLFGSTGELFF
CDR3nt: TGTGCCAGCAGCTTGTTCGGTAGCACCGGGGAGCTGTTTTTT

j_gene: TRBJ2-7
d_gene: -
abundance: -
v_gene: TRBV19
CDR3aa: CASSIVWDVAYEQYF
CDR3nt: TGTGCCAGTAGTATAGTATGGGACGTGGCCTACGAGCAGTACTTC

j_gene: TRBJ2-3
d_gene: -
abundance: -
v_gene: TRBV5-5
CDR3aa: CASSLGGTDTQYF
CDR3nt: TGTGCCAGCAGCTTAGGGGGCACAGATACGCAGTATTTT

j_gene: TRBJ1-2
d_gene: -
abundance: -
v_gene: TRBV19
CDR3aa: CASNPRGPYGYTF
CDR3nt: TGTGCCAGTAACCCCCGGGGGCCCTATGGCTACACCTTC

j_gene: TRBJ2-3
d_gene: -
abundance: -
v_gene: TRBV6-5
CDR3aa: CASSDPGDTQYF
CDR3nt: TGTGCCAGCAGCGACCCGGGGGATACGCAGTATTTT

j_gene: TRBJ2-1
d_gene: TRBD2
abundance: few
v_gene: TRBV2
CDR3aa: CASSVGLAGSNEQFF
CDR3nt: TGTGCCAGCAGTGTCGGACTAGCGGGGAGCAATGAGCAGTTCTTC

j_gene: TRBJ1-2
d_gene: TRBD1
abundance: -
v_gene: TRBV5-6
CDR3aa: CASSSPGQGDYGYTF
CDR3nt: TGTGCCAGCAGTTCCCCGGGACAGGGGGACTATGGCTACACCTTC

j_gene: TRBJ2-3
d_gene: TRBD2
abundance: -
v_gene: TRBV28
CDR3aa: CASTPPGAGGSVDTQYF
CDR3nt: TGTGCCAGCACCCCCCCGGGGGCGGGAGGCTCCGTAGATACGCAGTATTTT

j_gene: TRBJ1-1
d_gene: -
abundance: -
v_gene: TRBV7-6
CDR3aa: CASSFTPTGAEAFF
CDR3nt: TGTGCCAGCAGCTTTACTCCGACGGGAGCTGAAGCTTTCTTT